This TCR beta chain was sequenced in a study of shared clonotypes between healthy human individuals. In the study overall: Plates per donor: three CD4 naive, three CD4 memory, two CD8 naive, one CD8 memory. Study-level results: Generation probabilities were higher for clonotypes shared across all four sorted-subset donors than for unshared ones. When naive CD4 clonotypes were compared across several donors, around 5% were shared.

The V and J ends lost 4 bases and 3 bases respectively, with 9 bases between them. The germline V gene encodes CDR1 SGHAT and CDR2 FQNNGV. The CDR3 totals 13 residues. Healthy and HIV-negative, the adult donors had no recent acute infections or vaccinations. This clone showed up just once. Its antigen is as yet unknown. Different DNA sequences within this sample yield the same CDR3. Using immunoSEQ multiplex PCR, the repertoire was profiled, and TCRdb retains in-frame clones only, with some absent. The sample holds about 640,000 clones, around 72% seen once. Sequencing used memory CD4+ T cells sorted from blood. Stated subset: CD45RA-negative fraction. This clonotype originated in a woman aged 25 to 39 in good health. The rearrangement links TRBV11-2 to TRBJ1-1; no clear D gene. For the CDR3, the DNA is TGTGCCAGCAGCTCGCAGCGAGACACTGAAGCTTTCTTT. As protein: CASSSQRDTEAFF.